The present T cell receptor (beta chain) was sequenced within a study of OX40 agonist ivuxolimab in advanced cancers. Overall study: Patients' therapy was ivuxolimab, an antibody that acts as an agonist of OX40 (CD134). Overall study findings and caveats: Averaged across samples, CD8+ T cells carried more expanded clones than CD4+ did.

The protocol was immunoSEQ multiplex PCR, while the TCRdb copy is restricted to in-frame clones and leaves out a portion. The sample has about 46,000 clones, 82% seen once. As regards this clone: The antigen remains unidentified.

The germline V gene encodes CDR1 SQVTM and CDR2 ANQGSEA. The CDR3 runs to 14 residues. This chain joins TRBV29-1 and TRBJ1-3; tentatively, D is TRBD1 (6 bases). The source is an adult with an advanced solid tumor such as melanoma, head and neck, liver or kidney cancer. The sequences come from CD4+ or CD8+ T cells sorted from blood, collected in a trial of the OX40 agonist ivuxolimab. CDR3 region: CGHRGGLGGNTIYF. The DNA of the CDR3 is TGCGGACACCGAGGGGGATTAGGAGGAAACACCATATATTTT.